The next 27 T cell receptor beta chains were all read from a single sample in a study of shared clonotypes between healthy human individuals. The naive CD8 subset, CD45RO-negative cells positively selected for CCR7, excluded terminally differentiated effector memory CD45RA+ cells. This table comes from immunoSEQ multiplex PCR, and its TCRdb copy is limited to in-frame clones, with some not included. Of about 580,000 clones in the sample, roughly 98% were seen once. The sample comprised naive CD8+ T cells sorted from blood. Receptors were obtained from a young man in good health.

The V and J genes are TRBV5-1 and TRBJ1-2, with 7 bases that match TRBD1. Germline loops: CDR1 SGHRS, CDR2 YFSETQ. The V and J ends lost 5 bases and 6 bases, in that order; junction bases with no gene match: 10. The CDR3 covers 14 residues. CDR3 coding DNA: TGCGCCAGCAGAATCGACAGGGCCAGGGATGGCTACACCTTC. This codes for CASRIDRARDGYTF.

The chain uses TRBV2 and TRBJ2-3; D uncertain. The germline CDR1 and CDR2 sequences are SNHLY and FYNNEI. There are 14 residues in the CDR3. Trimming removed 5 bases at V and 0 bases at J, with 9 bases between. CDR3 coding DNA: TGTGCCAGCAGTCCCGAACCCAGCACAGATACGCAGTATTTT. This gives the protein CASSPEPSTDTQYF. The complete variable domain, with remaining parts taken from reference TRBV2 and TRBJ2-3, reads EPEVTQTPSHQVTQMGQEVILRCVPISNHLYFYWYRQILGQKVEFLVSFYNNEISEKSEIFDDQFSVERPDGSNFTLKIRSTKLEDSAMYFCASSPEPSTDTQYFGPGTRLTVL.

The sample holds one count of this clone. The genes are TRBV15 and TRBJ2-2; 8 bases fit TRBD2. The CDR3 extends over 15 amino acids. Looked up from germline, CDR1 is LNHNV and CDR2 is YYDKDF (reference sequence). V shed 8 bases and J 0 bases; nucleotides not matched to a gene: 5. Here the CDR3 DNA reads TGTGCCACCGATAGCGGGACGTCGAACACCGGGGAGCTGTTTTTT. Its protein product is CATDSGTSNTGELFF. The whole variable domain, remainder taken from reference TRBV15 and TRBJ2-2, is DAMVIQNPRYQVTQFGKPVTLSCSQTLNHNVMYWYQQKSSQAPKLLFHYYDKDFNNEADTPDNFQSRRPNTSFCFLDIRSPGLGDTAMYLCATDSGTSNTGELFFGEGSRLTVL.

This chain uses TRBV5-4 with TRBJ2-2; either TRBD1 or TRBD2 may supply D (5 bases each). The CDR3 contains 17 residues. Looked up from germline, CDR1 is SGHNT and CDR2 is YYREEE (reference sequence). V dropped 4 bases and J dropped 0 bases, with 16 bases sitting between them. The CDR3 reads CASSPQRGVANTGELFF. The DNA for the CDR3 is TGTGCCAGCAGCCCCCAGAGAGGGGTAGCGAACACCGGGGAGCTGTTTTTT.

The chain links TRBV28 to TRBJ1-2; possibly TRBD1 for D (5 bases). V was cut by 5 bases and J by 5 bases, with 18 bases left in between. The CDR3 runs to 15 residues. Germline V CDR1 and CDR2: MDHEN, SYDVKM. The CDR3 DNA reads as TGTGCCAGCAGTCTATTTGGGACCGCGTCATATGGCTACACCTTC. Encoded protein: CASSLFGTASYGYTF.

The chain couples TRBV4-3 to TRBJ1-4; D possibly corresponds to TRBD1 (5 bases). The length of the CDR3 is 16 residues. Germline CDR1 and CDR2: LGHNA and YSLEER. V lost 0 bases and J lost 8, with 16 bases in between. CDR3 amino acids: CASSQDPPGLREKLFF. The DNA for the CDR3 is TGCGCCAGCAGCCAAGACCCCCCAGGGCTGAGGGAAAAACTGTTTTTT.

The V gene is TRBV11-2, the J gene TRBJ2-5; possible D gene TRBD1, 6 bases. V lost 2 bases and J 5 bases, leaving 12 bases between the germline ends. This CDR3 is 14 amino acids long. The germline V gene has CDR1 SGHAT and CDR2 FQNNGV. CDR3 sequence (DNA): TGTGCCAGCAGCTTAACTCAGGGGCGGGAGACCCAGTACTTC. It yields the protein CASSLTQGRETQYF.

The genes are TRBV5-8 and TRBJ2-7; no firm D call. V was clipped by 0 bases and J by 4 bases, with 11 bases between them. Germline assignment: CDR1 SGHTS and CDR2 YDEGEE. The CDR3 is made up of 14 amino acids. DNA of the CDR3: TGTGCCAGCAGCTTGGACGGAATAGGATACGAGCAGTACTTC. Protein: CASSLDGIGYEQYF. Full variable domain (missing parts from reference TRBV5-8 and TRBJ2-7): EAGVTQSPTHLIKTRGQQATLRCSPISGHTSVYWYQQALGLGLQFLLWYDEGEERNRGNFPPRFSGRQFPNYSSELNVNALELEDSALYLCASSLDGIGYEQYFGPGTRLTVT.

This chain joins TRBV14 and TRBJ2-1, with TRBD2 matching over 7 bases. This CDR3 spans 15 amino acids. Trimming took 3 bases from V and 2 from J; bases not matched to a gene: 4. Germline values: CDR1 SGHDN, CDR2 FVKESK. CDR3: CASSQKAGTYNEQFF. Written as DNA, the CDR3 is TGTGCCAGCAGCCAGAAAGCGGGAACCTACAATGAGCAGTTCTTC.

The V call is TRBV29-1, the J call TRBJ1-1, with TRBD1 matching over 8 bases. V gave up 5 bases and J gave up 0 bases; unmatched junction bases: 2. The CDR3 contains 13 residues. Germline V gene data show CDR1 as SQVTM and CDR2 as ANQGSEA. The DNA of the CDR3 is TGCAGCGTTCTGACAGGGGTGAACACTGAAGCTTTCTTT. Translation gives CSVLTGVNTEAFF.

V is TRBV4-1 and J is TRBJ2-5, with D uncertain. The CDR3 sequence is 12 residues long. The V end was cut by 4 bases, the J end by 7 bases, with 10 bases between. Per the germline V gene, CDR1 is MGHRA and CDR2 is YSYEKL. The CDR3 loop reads CASSPELVTQYF. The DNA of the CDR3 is TGCGCCAGCAGCCCGGAGCTAGTGACCCAGTACTTC.

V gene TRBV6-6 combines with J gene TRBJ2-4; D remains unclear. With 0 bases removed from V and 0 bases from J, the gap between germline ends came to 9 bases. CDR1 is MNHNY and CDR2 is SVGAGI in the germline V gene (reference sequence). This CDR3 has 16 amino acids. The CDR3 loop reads CASSYSQRLAKNIQYF. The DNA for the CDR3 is TGTGCCAGCAGTTACTCGCAGCGACTAGCCAAAAACATTCAGTACTTC.

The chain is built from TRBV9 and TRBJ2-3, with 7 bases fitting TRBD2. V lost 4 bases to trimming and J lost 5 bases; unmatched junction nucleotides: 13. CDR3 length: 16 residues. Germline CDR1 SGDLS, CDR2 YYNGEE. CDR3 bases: TGTGCCAGCAGCCCCAGAGCGGGATCCGGGGTAGATACGCAGTATTTT. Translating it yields CASSPRAGSGVDTQYF.

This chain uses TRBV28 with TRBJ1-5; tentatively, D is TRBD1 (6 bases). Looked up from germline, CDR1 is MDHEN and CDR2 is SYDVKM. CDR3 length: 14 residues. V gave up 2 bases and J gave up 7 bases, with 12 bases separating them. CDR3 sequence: CASSLGGGGQPQHF. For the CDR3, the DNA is TGTGCCAGCAGTTTAGGGGGGGGCGGCCAGCCCCAGCATTTT.

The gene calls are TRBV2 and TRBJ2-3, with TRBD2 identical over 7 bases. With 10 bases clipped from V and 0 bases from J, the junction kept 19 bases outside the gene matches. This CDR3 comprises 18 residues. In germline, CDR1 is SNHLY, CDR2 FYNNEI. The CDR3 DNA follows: TGTGCCACCCTTGTCTGGGCGGGAGCATCTCAGAGCACAGATACGCAGTATTTT. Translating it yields CATLVWAGASQSTDTQYF.

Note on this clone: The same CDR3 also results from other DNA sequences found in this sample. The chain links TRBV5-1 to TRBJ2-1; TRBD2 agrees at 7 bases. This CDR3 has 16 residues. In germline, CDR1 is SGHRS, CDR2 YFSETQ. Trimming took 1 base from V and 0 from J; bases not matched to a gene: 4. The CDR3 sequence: CASSLRGGSSYNEQFF. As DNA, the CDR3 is TGCGCCAGCAGCTTGCGAGGCGGGAGCTCCTACAATGAGCAGTTCTTC. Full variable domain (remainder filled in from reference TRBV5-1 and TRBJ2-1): KAGVTQTPRYLIKTRGQQVTLSCSPISGHRSVSWYQQTPGQGLQFLFEYFSETQRNKGNFPGRFSGRQFSNSRSEMNVSTLELGDSALYLCASSLRGGSSYNEQFFGPGTRLTVL.

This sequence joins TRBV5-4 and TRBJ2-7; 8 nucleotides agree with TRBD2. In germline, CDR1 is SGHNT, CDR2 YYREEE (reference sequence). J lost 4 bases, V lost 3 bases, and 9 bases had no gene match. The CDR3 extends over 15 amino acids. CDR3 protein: CASSSDSGSRYEQYF. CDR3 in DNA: TGTGCCAGCAGCTCAGACAGCGGGAGTCGGTACGAGCAGTACTTC.

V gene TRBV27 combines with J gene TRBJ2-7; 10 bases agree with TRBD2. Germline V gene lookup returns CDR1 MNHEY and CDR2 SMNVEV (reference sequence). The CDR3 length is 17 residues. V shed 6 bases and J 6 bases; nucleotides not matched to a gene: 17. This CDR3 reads CASSPDPRLAGAGEQYF. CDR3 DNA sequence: TGTGCCAGCAGCCCCGACCCCCGGCTAGCGGGAGCGGGCGAGCAGTACTTC.

The CDR3 reads CASSSEPNEKLFF. The CDR3 coding sequence is TGTGCCAGCAGTTCCGAACCCAATGAAAAACTGTTTTTT. The chain recombines TRBV6-5 with TRBJ1-4; D remains unclear. The V end was cut by 4 bases, the J end by 5 bases, with 8 bases between. Germline CDR1 is MNHEY and CDR2 is SVGAGI. This CDR3 is 13 amino acids long.

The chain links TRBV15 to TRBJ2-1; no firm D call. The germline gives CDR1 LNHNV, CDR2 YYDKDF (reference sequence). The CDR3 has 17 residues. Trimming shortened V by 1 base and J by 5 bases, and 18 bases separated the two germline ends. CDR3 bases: TGTGCCACCAGCAGAGCTTCAGTCCTAAGTATGAACAATGAGCAGTTCTTC. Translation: CATSRASVLSMNNEQFF.

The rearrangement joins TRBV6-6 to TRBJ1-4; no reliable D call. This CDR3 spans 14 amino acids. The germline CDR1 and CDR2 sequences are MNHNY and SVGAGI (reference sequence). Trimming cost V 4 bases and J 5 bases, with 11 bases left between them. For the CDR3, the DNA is TGTGCCAGCAGTTTTTCGAGGGAAAATGAAAAACTGTTTTTT. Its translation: CASSFSRENEKLFF.

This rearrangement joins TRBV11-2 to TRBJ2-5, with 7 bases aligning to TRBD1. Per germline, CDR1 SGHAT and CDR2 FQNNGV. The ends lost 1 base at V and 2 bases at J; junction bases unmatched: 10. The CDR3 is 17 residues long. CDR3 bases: TGTGCCAGCAGCTTAGGACAGGGCGCGGTTGCACAAGAGACCCAGTACTTC. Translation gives CASSLGQGAVAQETQYF. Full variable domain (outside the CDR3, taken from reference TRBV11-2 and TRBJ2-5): EAGVAQSPRYKIIEKRQSVAFWCNPISGHATLYWYQQILGQGPKLLIQFQNNGVVDDSQLPKDRFSAERLKGVDSTLKIQPAKLEDSAVYLCASSLGQGAVAQETQYFGPGTRLLVL.

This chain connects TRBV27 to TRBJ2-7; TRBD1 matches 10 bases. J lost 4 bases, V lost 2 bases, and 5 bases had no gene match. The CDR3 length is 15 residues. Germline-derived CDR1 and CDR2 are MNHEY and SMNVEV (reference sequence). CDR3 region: CASSLSWDRGYEQYF. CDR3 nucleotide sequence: TGTGCCAGCAGTTTAAGTTGGGACAGGGGATACGAGCAGTACTTC.

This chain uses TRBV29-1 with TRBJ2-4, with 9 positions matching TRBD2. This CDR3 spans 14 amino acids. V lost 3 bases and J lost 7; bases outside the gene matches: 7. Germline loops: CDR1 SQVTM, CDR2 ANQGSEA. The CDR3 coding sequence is TGCAGCGTTGAGTTAGCGGGAGATGGGAACATTCAGTACTTC. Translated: CSVELAGDGNIQYF.

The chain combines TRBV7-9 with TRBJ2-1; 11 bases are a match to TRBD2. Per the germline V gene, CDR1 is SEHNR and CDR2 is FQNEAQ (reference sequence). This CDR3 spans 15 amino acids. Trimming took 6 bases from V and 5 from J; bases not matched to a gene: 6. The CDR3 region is CASSFTSGSHNEQFF. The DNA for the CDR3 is TGTGCCAGCAGTTTCACTAGCGGGAGCCACAATGAGCAGTTCTTC.

The CDR3 DNA reads as TGTGCCAGCAGTTATGGAACAGATACGCAGTATTTT. This codes for CASSYGTDTQYF. V usage is TRBV6-6 and J usage is TRBJ2-3; D not resolved. Germline loops: CDR1 MNHNY, CDR2 SVGAGI (reference sequence). V lost 3 bases and J lost 3, with 4 bases in between. The CDR3 consists of 12 residues.

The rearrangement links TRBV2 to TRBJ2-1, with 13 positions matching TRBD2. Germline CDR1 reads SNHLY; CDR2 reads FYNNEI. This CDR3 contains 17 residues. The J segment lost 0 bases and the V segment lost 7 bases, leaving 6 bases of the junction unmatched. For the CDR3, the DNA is TGTGCCAGCATGACTAGCGGGAGGAGCTCCTCCTACAATGAGCAGTTCTTC. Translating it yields CASMTSGRSSSYNEQFF.